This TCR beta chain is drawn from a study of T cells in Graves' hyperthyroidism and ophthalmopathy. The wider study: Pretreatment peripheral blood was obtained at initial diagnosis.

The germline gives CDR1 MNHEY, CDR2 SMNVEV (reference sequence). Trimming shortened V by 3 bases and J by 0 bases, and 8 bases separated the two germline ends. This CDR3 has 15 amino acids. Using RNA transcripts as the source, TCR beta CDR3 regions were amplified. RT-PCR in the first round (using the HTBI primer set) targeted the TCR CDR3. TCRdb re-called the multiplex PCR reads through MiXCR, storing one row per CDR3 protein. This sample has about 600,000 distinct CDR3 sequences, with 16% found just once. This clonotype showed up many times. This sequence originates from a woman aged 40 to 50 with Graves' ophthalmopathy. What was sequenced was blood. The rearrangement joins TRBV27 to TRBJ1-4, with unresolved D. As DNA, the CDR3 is TGTGCCAGCAGTTTTTGGGGAACAACTAATGAAAAACTGTTTTTT. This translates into CASSFWGTTNEKLFF.